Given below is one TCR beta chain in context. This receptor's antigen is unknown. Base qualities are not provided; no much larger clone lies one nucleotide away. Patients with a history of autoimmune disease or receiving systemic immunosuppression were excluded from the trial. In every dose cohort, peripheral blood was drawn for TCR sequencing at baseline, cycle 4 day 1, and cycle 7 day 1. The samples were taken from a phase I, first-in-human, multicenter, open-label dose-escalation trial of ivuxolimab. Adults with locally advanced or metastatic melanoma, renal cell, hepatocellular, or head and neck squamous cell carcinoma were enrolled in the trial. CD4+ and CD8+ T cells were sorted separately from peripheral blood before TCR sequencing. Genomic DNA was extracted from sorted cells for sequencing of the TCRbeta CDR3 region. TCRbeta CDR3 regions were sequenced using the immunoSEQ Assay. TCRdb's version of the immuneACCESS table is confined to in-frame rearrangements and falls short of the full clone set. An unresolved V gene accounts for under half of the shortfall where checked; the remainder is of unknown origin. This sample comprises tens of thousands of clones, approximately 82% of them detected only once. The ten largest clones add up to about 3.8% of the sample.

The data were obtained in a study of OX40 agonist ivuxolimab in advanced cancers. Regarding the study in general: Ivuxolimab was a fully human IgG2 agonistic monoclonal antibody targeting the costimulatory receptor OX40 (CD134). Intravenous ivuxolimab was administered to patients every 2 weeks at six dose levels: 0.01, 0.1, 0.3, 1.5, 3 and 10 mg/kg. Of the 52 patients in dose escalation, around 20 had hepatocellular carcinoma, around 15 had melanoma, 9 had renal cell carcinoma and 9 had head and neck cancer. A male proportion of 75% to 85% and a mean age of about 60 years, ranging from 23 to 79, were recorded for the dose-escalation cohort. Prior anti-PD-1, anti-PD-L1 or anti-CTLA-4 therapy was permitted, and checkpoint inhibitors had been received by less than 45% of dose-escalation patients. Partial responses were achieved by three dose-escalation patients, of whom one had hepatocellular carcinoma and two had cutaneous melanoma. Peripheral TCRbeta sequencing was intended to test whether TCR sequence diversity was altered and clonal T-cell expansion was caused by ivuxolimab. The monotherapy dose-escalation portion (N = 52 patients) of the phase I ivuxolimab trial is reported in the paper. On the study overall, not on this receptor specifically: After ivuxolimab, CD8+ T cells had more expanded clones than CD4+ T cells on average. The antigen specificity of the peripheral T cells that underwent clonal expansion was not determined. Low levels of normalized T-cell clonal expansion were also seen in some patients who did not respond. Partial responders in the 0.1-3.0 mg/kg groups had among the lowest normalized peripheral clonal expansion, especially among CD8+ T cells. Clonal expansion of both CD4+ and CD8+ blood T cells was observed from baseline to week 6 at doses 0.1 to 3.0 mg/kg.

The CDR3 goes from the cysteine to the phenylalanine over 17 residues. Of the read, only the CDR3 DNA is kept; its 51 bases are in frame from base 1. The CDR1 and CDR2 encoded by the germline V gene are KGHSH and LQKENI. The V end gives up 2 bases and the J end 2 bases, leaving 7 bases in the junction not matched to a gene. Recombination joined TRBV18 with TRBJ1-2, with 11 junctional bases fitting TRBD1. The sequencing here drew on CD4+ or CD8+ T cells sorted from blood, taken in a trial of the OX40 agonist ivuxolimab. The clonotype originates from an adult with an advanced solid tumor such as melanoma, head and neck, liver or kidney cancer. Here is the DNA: TGTGCCAGCTCACCAACGCGGGGGACAGGGGGGAACTATGGCTACACCTTC. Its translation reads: CASSPTRGTGGNYGYTF.